This TCR beta chain appears in the sequencing data of a study of blood T cell repertoires in COVID-19. In the study overall: T cells, B-cell-depleted T cells, or PBMCs provided the cDNA or gDNA that served as material.

Trimming at V came to 5 bases and at J to 4 bases, leaving 9 bases not matched to a gene. Germline loops: CDR1 MNHEY, CDR2 SVGAGI. CDR3 length equals 15 residues. Per the original methods: Estimated nucleated cell counts came from reference gene primer amplification. Some clones are missing from TCRdb's copy, which holds only in-frame ones; the method was immunoSEQ multiplex PCR. V, J and clone size were drawn from that table, and D and trimming were deduced from the DNA. The sample yields some 87,000 clones, over 70% seen once. The sequence came from a man older than 75 with active or convalescent COVID-19. The chain carries TRBV6-5 and TRBJ2-7, with 9 bases matching TRBD1. Sequencing was performed on peripheral blood. In DNA, the CDR3 is TGTGCCAGCAGTATGGGGGGACAGGGTACTTACGAGCAGTACTTC. Residues: CASSMGGQGTYEQYF.